The 23 T cell receptor beta chains below come from one sample, sequenced in a study of T cell changes during pregnancy in multiple sclerosis. Some clones are missing from TCRdb's copy, which holds only in-frame ones; the method was immunoSEQ multiplex PCR. Counted here are tens of thousands of clones, about 88% occurring once; the ten biggest clones make up roughly 3.2%. This specimen consisted of CD8+ T cells from peripheral blood mononuclear cells, obtained before pregnancy. All receptors come from a female donor with multiple sclerosis, enrolled in a pregnancy study.

The chain joins TRBV7-9 to TRBJ2-1, with 14 bases aligning to TRBD2. CDR3 length: 19 amino acids. Germline values: CDR1 SEHNR, CDR2 FQNEAQ (reference sequence). Unmatched junction bases numbered 12, after V lost 4 bases and J lost 4 bases. The CDR3 is CASSSGLAGGPYPYNEQFF. CDR3 DNA sequence: TGTGCCAGCAGCTCTGGACTAGCGGGGGGACCTTACCCATACAATGAGCAGTTCTTC.

The chain has TRBV4-3 and TRBJ1-1; 9 nucleotides match TRBD1. Unmatched junction bases numbered 13, after V lost 4 bases and J lost 10 bases. The germline V gene encodes CDR1 LGHNA and CDR2 YSLEER. The CDR3 is made up of 15 amino acids. CDR3 protein: CASSPRPRDRERAFF. In DNA, the CDR3 is TGCGCCAGCAGCCCCAGACCCCGGGACAGGGAACGAGCTTTCTTT.

This clone occurred once. The genes are TRBV18 and TRBJ1-4; D is unresolved. Deletions cut 3 bases from V and 8 bases from J, with 16 bases between. CDR3 length equals 15 residues. Germline lookup yields CDR1 KGHSH and CDR2 LQKENI. The CDR3 loop is CASSPSDSLGEKLFF. The CDR3 coding sequence is TGTGCCAGCTCACCCTCGGACTCCCTGGGGGAAAAACTGTTTTTT.

The gene calls are TRBV5-4 and TRBJ1-3; 9 bases are a match to TRBD1. In germline, CDR1 is SGHNT, CDR2 YYREEE (reference sequence). J lost 8 bases, V lost 4 bases, and 7 bases had no gene match. This CDR3 contains 14 residues. The CDR3 sequence: CASSTVTGGDTIYF. In nucleotides, the CDR3 is TGTGCCAGCAGCACGGTTACAGGGGGCGACACCATATATTTT.

The J gene is TRBJ2-7, the V gene TRBV2; 9 bases agree with TRBD2. Germline V CDR1 and CDR2: SNHLY, FYNNEI. V was clipped by 5 bases and J by 6 bases; unmatched bases: 8. The length of the CDR3 is 14 residues. CDR3 in amino acids: CASSSWTSVGEQYF. The CDR3 DNA reads as TGTGCCAGCAGTTCATGGACTAGCGTAGGCGAGCAGTACTTC. Full variable domain (outside the CDR3, taken from reference TRBV2 and TRBJ2-7): EPEVTQTPSHQVTQMGQEVILRCVPISNHLYFYWYRQILGQKVEFLVSFYNNEISEKSEIFDDQFSVERPDGSNFTLKIRSTKLEDSAMYFCASSSWTSVGEQYFGPGTRLTVT.

This clone was counted between two and nine times. CDR3 nucleotide sequence: TGTGCCAGCAGCCCGCAGGGGGGAGCAGATACGCAGTATTTT. Its translation is CASSPQGGADTQYF. The chain couples TRBV7-8 to TRBJ2-3, with a tentative D call TRBD1 (7 bases). V was clipped by 5 bases and J by 4 bases, with 13 bases between them. The germline V gene has CDR1 SGHVS and CDR2 FQNEAQ. This CDR3 spans 14 amino acids.

This clone was counted a single time. The chain is built from TRBV11-3 and TRBJ2-3, with D possibly TRBD1 on 5 matching bases. V was shortened by 1 base and J by 4 bases, with 6 bases between the two germline ends. There are 13 residues in the CDR3. CDR1 SGHNT and CDR2 YENEEA come from the germline V gene. The CDR3 loop is CASSLGGADTQYF. The CDR3 nucleotides read TGTGCCAGCAGCTTAGGGGGCGCAGATACGCAGTATTTT.

This chain connects TRBV7-6 to TRBJ2-1, with TRBD2 identical over 13 bases. After removal of 5 bases from V and 8 bases from J, the junction contained 9 bases not matched to a gene. Germline CDR1 is SGHVS and CDR2 is FNYEAQ. CDR3 length equals 16 residues. The CDR3 reads CASSTLLAGGPYEQFF. In nucleotides, the CDR3 is TGTGCCAGCAGCACTCTACTAGCGGGGGGGCCCTATGAGCAGTTCTTC.

This clone turned up a few times. This chain connects TRBV27 to TRBJ1-1; D might be TRBD1 (6 bases). The CDR3 runs 13 residues. Germline CDR1 and CDR2: MNHEY and SMNVEV (reference sequence). V lost 10 bases and J lost 5, with 17 bases in between. CDR3 loop: CATKLGAGTEAFF. The CDR3 region has the DNA TGTGCCACCAAATTGGGGGCTGGAACTGAAGCTTTCTTT.

The chain recombines TRBV30 with TRBJ2-1, with TRBD2 identical over 11 bases. Trimming removed 4 bases from V and 10 bases from J; junction bases left unmatched: 9. The CDR3 runs 14 residues. Germline V lookup: CDR1 GTSNPN, CDR2 SVGIG (reference sequence). The CDR3 is CAWIIAGGPREQFF. The CDR3 DNA reads as TGTGCCTGGATAATAGCGGGGGGGCCACGGGAGCAGTTCTTC.

The J gene is TRBJ1-3, the V gene TRBV9; the D gene is possibly TRBD1 (5 bases). The V gene lost 3 bases and the J gene lost 2 bases, with 12 bases spanning the gap. The CDR3 is 15 residues long. Per the germline V gene, CDR1 is SGDLS and CDR2 is YYNGEE. The CDR3 reads CASSAGGGAGNTIYF. Here the CDR3 DNA reads TGTGCCAGCAGCGCAGGCGGAGGGGCTGGAAACACCATATATTTT.

The V and J genes are TRBV29-1 and TRBJ2-6; D possibly corresponds to TRBD1 (6 bases). Trimming took 6 bases from V and 2 from J, leaving 17 bases between them. The CDR3 runs to 16 residues. CDR1 is SQVTM and CDR2 is ANQGSEA in the germline V gene. The CDR3: CSVVALNRAGANVLTF. Written as DNA, the CDR3 is TGCAGCGTGGTAGCCCTAAACAGGGCTGGGGCCAACGTCCTGACTTTC.

The gene calls are TRBV11-2 and TRBJ1-1, with D uncertain. CDR1 SGHAT and CDR2 FQNNGV come from the germline V gene. This CDR3 comprises 15 residues. V lost 3 bases to trimming and J lost 1 base, with 12 bases between them. The CDR3 DNA sequence: TGTGCCAGCAGCTTTGGTCTCGGTCCGAACACTGAAGCTTTCTTT. Its protein is CASSFGLGPNTEAFF.

This clone appeared a few times. The chain combines TRBV5-1 with TRBJ2-4; TRBD2 is a possible D gene (6 bases). V lost 6 bases, J lost 0 bases, and 7 bases lay in between. The CDR3 extends over 13 amino acids. Germline V gene data show CDR1 as SGHRS and CDR2 as YFSETQ. The CDR3 loop is CASKGLAKNIQYF. The CDR3 bases are TGCGCCAGCAAGGGACTAGCCAAAAACATTCAGTACTTC.

This clone came up once. This chain links TRBV9 with TRBJ1-4, with TRBD1 identical over 8 bases. CDR1 is SGDLS, CDR2 YYNGEE, per germline. This CDR3 is 15 amino acids long. Trimming removed 0 bases from V and 7 bases from J; junction bases left unmatched: 5. The CDR3 region is CASSVGLQGGEKLFF. Written as DNA, the CDR3 is TGTGCCAGCAGCGTAGGGTTACAGGGGGGTGAAAAACTGTTTTTT.

On this clone: Within the sample, other DNA sequences also encode this same CDR3. This chain uses TRBV9 with TRBJ2-1; TRBD1 is a possible D gene (5 bases). The germline gives CDR1 SGDLS, CDR2 YYNGEE. The CDR3 totals 13 residues. The V gene lost 0 bases and the J gene lost 7 bases, with 8 bases spanning the gap. DNA of the CDR3: TGTGCCAGCAGCGTAGGATCAGGGAATGAGCAGTTCTTC. Translating gives CASSVGSGNEQFF.

The rearrangement links TRBV4-3 to TRBJ2-1; the D is unclear. Germline lookup yields CDR1 LGHNA and CDR2 YSLEER. The ends were cut back, 0 bases at V and 6 bases at J, with 3 bases in the middle. The CDR3 spans 12 residues. In nucleotides, the CDR3 is TGCGCCAGCAGCCAAGATCGCAATGAGCAGTTCTTC. It specifies CASSQDRNEQFF.

The genes are TRBV6-6 and TRBJ2-7, with 9 bases fitting TRBD2. The CDR3 spans 14 residues. V shed 6 bases and J 3 bases; nucleotides not matched to a gene: 6. Germline V gene sequence: CDR1 MNHNY, CDR2 SVGAGI (reference sequence). For the CDR3, the DNA is TGTGCCAGCAGGGAACTAGCGGGCTTCTACGAGCAGTACTTC. It yields the protein CASRELAGFYEQYF.

V and J are TRBV19 and TRBJ1-1; D gene unclear. Deletions cut 7 bases from V and 3 bases from J, with 6 bases between. Germline CDR1 and CDR2: LNHDA and SQIVND (reference sequence). This CDR3 has 11 amino acids. The CDR3 region has the DNA TGTGCCAGTATACGGGACACTGAAGCTTTCTTT. This encodes CASIRDTEAFF. Drawing the rest from reference TRBV19 and TRBJ1-1, the complete variable domain is DGGITQSPKYLFRKEGQNVTLSCEQNLNHDAMYWYRQDPGQGLRLIYYSQIVNDFQKGDIAEGYSVSREKKESFPLTVTSAQKNPTAFYLCASIRDTEAFFGQGTRLTVV.

The V gene is TRBV6-6, the J gene TRBJ2-5; 10 bases match TRBD2. Trimming took 8 bases from V and 2 from J; bases not matched to a gene: 8. The germline V gene has CDR1 MNHNY and CDR2 SVGAGI (reference sequence). This CDR3 is built from 15 residues. The CDR3: CASAQLAGYQETQYF. For the CDR3, the DNA is TGTGCCAGCGCCCAACTAGCGGGATATCAAGAGACCCAGTACTTC.

The gene calls are TRBV7-7 and TRBJ2-7; D perhaps matches TRBD1 (6 bases). Germline CDR1 and CDR2: SSHAT and FNYEAQ (reference sequence). The V end was cut by 3 bases, the J end by 2 bases, with 11 bases between. The CDR3 has 14 amino acids. This chain's CDR3 is CASSLSRTAYEQYF. The CDR3 DNA reads as TGTGCCAGCAGCTTGAGCAGGACAGCCTACGAGCAGTACTTC.

This sequence joins TRBV5-1 and TRBJ2-7; D is possibly TRBD2 (6 bases). Between the trimmed V and J ends, which lost 1 base and 4 bases, there was a span of 18 bases. This CDR3 has 16 amino acids. Germline V lookup: CDR1 SGHRS, CDR2 YFSETQ. This CDR3 is CASSLYTQQEGYEQYF. The CDR3 DNA reads TGCGCCAGCAGCTTGTATACCCAACAGGAGGGGTACGAGCAGTACTTC.

The chain has TRBV7-9 and TRBJ1-2, with 9 bases aligning to TRBD1. The CDR3 runs 15 residues. The ends lost 4 bases at V and 4 bases at J; junction bases unmatched: 7. Germline V gene data show CDR1 as SEHNR and CDR2 as FQNEAQ (reference sequence). CDR3 DNA sequence: TGTGCCAGCAGCTCTCCGGACAGGGGACTCTATGGCTACACCTTC. Encoded protein: CASSSPDRGLYGYTF. Full variable domain (remainder filled in from reference TRBV7-9 and TRBJ1-2): DTGVSQNPRHKITKRGQNVTFRCDPISEHNRLYWYRQTLGQGPEFLTYFQNEAQLEKSRLLSDRFSAERPKGSFSTLEIQRTEQGDSAMYLCASSSPDRGLYGYTFGSGTRLTVV.